The entry below gives a single TCR beta chain sequence along with its context. This sample is drawn from a study of T cell responses to AZD1222 COVID-19 vaccine. TCRdb keeps only in-frame clones here, not all; method: immunoSEQ multiplex PCR. The sample carries roughly 200,000 clones, 88% recorded once. The CDR3 sequence is 14 residues long. The V segment lost 6 bases and the J segment 0 bases; nucleotides outside the gene matches: 3. Germline V gives CDR1 ENHRY, CDR2 SYGVKD. The J gene is TRBJ1-2, the V gene TRBV10-3, with 8 positions matching TRBD1. This receptor was identified in an adult in good health. The material sequenced was peripheral blood, taken on day 0 of AZD1222 vaccination. The CDR3 is CAIRPGQANYGYTF. The CDR3 DNA reads TGTGCCATCAGGCCGGGACAGGCTAACTATGGCTACACCTTC.